The rows below give T cell receptor beta chains drawn from one sample of a study of early T cells in non-severe SARS-CoV-2 infection. TCRdb used MiXCR to reprocess the 5' RACE reads, holding one entry per CDR3 protein. This table holds fewer than 85,000 distinct CDR3 sequences, roughly a sixth found once. The sample consisted of whole blood. These receptors were obtained from an adult who was a healthcare worker with PCR-confirmed SARS-CoV-2 infection or an uninfected control (not recorded which). The CDR3 runs from the conserved cysteine through the conserved F or W. The order of the fields is D gene, J gene, V gene, clone size, CDR3 protein. D genes are given only for firm matches. Size is omitted from some rows. Given values are once, few, many or a class for expanded clones.

>NA|TRBJ2-7|TRBV27|many
CASRTWDTTYEQYF
>TRBD2|TRBJ2-1|TRBV11-3|few
CASSLAHGLAASYNEQFF
>NA|TRBJ1-1|TRBV10-2|few
CASRSGVSTEAFF
>TRBD2|TRBJ2-1|TRBV16|NA
CASSQRTSGNNEQFF
>TRBD1|TRBJ2-5|TRBV5-1|few
CASSLATGMETQYF
>NA|TRBJ2-7|TRBV20-1|NA
CSAGGAYANEQYF
>TRBD2|TRBJ2-3|TRBV12-3/TRBV12-4|NA
CASSRTSGGTSTDTQYF
>NA|TRBJ2-1|TRBV3-1|NA
CASSRGAGLYYNEQFF
>TRBD2|TRBJ2-5|TRBV12-3/TRBV12-4|few
CASSLSGGEKETQYF
>NA|TRBJ2-7|TRBV5-1|NA
CASSTRTGTSYEQYF